This T cell receptor (beta chain) was identified during a study of cytomegalovirus exposure and HLA in healthy donors. Of note for this clone: As yet, its antigen is unknown.

Germline V lookup: CDR1 LNHDA, CDR2 SQIVND (reference sequence). V lost 8 bases and J 1 base, leaving 17 bases between the germline ends. The CDR3 covers 15 residues. The PCR was carried out with 60 Vbeta primers and 13 Jbeta primers. TCRdb keeps only in-frame clones here, not all; method: immunoSEQ multiplex PCR. The sample includes about 160,000 clones, around 84% of them seen just once. Broader study findings: By HLA locus, TCR association rates varied in a later analysis, with DRB1 showing the most and HLA-C the fewest. 87-base-pair reads could not separate some V segments, including TRBV6-2 and TRBV6-3. A link between a missense DCLRE1C variant and TCR beta V- and J-gene trimming emerged from a later analysis.

Sequences were obtained from PBMCs. The sequence was obtained from a man aged 18 to 29 in good health and CMV-seronegative. The V and J genes are TRBV19 and TRBJ1-1; possibly TRBD1 for D (5 bases). CDR3 amino acids: CASSPGAATNTEAFF. The CDR3 nucleotides are TGTGCCAGTTCCCCTGGGGCGGCGACGAACACTGAAGCTTTCTTT.